One and the same sample provided the 5 T cell receptor beta chains below, sequenced in a study of identical twins. MiXCR, applied by TCRdb to the 5' RACE reads, yields one record per CDR3 protein. Here the sample spans approximately 1.8 million distinct CDR3 sequences, 25% to 35% being singletons. The sample taken for sequencing was cord blood. Source of these receptors: a newborn girl in good health.

V gene TRBV18 combines with J gene TRBJ1-2; possibly TRBD1 for D (6 bases). Germline CDR1 is KGHSH and CDR2 is LQKENI. CDR3 length: 15 amino acids. Trimming stripped 2 bases from V and 7 bases from J, with 17 bases between. The CDR3 coding sequence is TGTGCCAGCTCACCAAAGGTCCCACCAGGGGCTGGCTACACCTTC. Translated: CASSPKVPPGAGYTF.

This clonotype appeared a few times. This rearrangement joins TRBV7-9 to TRBJ2-5, with D possibly TRBD2 on 5 matching bases. This CDR3 spans 14 amino acids. Per germline, CDR1 SEHNR and CDR2 FQNEAQ (reference sequence). The ends were cut back, 6 bases at V and 1 base at J, with 12 bases in the middle. In DNA form, the CDR3 reads TGTGCCAGCAGAGGTATGGGAGTCCAAGAGACCCAGTACTTC. It encodes CASRGMGVQETQYF. Combining the CDR3 with reference TRBV7-9 and TRBJ2-5 gives the whole variable domain DTGVSQNPRHKITKRGQNVTFRCDPISEHNRLYWYRQTLGQGPEFLTYFQNEAQLEKSRLLSDRFSAERPKGSFSTLEIQRTEQGDSAMYLCASRGMGVQETQYFGPGTRLLVL.

This clonotype was detected a few times. The chain is built from TRBV6-1 and TRBJ1-2, with 7 bases identical to TRBD1. The CDR3 has 15 residues. V lost 0 bases and J lost 4; bases outside the gene matches: 5. Germline CDR1 and CDR2: MNHNS and SASEGT. The CDR3 nucleotides are TGTGCCAGCAGTGAAGCGCTCGGACAGGTCTATGGCTACACCTTC. Its protein product is CASSEALGQVYGYTF.

V usage is TRBV3-1 and J usage is TRBJ2-5; TRBD2 matches at 7 bases. The CDR3 is 15 residues long. Germline V gene data show CDR1 as LGHDT and CDR2 as YNNKEL (reference sequence). V was clipped by 1 base and J by 3 bases; unmatched bases: 5. The chain's CDR3 is CASSQGAAGKETQYF. DNA of the CDR3: TGTGCCAGCAGCCAAGGGGCAGCGGGGAAAGAGACCCAGTACTTC.

This clonotype was found a few times. The chain joins TRBV5-1 to TRBJ2-7; TRBD2 matches 8 bases. Germline V CDR1 and CDR2: SGHRS, YFSETQ. The CDR3 consists of 15 residues. After removal of 1 base from V and 3 bases from J, the junction contained 6 bases not matched to a gene. In DNA form, the CDR3 reads TGCGCCAGCAGCTTGCTCGGGGGGGTAGTCTACGAGCAGTACTTC. Translated: CASSLLGGVVYEQYF.